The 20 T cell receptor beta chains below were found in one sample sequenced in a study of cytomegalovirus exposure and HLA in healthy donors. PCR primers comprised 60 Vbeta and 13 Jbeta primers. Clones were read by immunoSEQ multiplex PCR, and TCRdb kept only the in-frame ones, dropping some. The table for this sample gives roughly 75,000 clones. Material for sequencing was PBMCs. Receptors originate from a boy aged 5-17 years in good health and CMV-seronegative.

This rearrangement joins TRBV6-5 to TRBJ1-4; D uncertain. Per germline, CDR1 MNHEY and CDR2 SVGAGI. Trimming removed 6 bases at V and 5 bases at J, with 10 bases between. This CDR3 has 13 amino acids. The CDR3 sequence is CASREDSNEKLFF. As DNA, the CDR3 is TGTGCCAGCAGGGAGGACTCGAATGAAAAACTGTTTTTT.

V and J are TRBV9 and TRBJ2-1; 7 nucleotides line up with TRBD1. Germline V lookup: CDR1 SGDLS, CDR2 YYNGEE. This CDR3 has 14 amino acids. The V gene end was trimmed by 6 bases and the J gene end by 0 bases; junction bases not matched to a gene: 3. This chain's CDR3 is CASNRDSSYNEQFF. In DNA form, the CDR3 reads TGTGCCAGCAACCGGGACAGCTCCTACAATGAGCAGTTCTTC.

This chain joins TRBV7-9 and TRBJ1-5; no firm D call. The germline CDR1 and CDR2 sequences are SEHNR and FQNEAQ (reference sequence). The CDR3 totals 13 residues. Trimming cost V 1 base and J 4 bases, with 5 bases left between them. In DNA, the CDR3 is TGTGCCAGCAGCTTAGAAGAGAATCAGCCCCAGCATTTT. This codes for CASSLEENQPQHF.

Written as DNA, the CDR3 is TGTGCCAGCAGCTCGACTGGCAGGGGGCTTCTTAGGAACACTGAAGCTTTCTTT. Its translation is CASSSTGRGLLRNTEAFF. The V gene is TRBV13, the J gene TRBJ1-1; TRBD1 matches 8 bases. The CDR3 covers 18 residues. The germline V gene encodes CDR1 PRHDT and CDR2 FYEKMQ (reference sequence). V lost 4 bases, J lost 1 base, and 14 bases stayed unmatched.

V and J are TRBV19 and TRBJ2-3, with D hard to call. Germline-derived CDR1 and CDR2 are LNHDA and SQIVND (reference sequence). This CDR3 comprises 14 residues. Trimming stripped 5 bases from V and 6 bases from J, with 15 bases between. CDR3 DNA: TGTGCCAGTAGTCTCGAAGCCCCTGAGGATACGCAGTATTTT. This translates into CASSLEAPEDTQYF.

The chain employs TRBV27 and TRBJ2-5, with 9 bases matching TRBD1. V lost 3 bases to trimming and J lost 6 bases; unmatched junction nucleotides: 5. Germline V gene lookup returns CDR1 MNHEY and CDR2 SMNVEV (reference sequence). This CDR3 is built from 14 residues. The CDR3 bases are TGTGCCAGCAGTTTTCCGGGACAGGGTCAGACCCAGTACTTC. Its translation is CASSFPGQGQTQYF.

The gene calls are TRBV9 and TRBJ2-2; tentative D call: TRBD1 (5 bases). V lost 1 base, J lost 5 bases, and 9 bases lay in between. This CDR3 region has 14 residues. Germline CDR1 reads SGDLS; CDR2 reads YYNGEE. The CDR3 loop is CASSVSGATGELFF. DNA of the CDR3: TGTGCCAGCAGCGTATCTGGGGCAACCGGGGAGCTGTTTTTT.

The CDR3 protein is CATSRGTGAAGYTF. The CDR3, as DNA: TGTGCCACCAGCAGAGGAACAGGGGCTGCTGGCTACACCTTC. The chain couples TRBV15 to TRBJ1-2; 7 nucleotides line up with TRBD1. V lost 1 base and J lost 7; bases outside the gene matches: 6. The CDR3 is 14 amino acids. Germline CDR1 LNHNV, CDR2 YYDKDF (reference sequence).

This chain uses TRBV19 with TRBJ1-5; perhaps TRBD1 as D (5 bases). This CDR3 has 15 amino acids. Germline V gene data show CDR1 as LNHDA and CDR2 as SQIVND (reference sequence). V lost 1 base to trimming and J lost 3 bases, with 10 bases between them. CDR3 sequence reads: CASSIVAGSNQPQHF. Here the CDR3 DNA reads TGTGCCAGTAGTATAGTGGCAGGGTCCAATCAGCCCCAGCATTTT.

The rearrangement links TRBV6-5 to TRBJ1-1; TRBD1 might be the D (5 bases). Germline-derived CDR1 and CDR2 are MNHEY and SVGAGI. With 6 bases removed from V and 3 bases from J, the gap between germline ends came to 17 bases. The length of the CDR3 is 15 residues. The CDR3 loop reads CASSHRGGVDTEAFF. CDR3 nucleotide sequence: TGTGCCAGCAGCCACCGGGGGGGTGTAGACACTGAAGCTTTCTTT.

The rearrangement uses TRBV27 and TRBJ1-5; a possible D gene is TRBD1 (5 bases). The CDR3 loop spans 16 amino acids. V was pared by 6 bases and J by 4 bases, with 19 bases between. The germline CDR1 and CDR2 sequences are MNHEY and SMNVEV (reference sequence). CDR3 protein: CASSPGGGFGNQPQHF. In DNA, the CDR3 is TGTGCCAGCAGCCCCGGCGGGGGGTTCGGAAATCAGCCCCAGCATTTT.

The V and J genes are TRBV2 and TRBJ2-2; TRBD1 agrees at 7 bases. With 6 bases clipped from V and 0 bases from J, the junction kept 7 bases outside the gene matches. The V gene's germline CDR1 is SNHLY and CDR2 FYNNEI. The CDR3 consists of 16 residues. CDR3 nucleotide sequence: TGTGCCAGCAGCAGACAGGGCCTGACGAACACCGGGGAGCTGTTTTTT. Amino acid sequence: CASSRQGLTNTGELFF.

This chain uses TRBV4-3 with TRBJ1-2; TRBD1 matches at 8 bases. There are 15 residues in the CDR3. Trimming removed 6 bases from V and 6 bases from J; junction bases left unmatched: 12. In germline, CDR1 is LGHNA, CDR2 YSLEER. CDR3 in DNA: TGCGCCAGCAGACGTGACAGGGGAGCTGACAATGGCTACACCTTC. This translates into CASRRDRGADNGYTF.

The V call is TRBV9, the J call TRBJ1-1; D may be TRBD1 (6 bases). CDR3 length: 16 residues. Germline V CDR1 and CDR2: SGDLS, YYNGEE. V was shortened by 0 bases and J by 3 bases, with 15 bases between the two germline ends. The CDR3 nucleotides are TGTGCCAGCAGCGTAGAGAGGGGGTTTAGGGACACTGAAGCTTTCTTT. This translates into CASSVERGFRDTEAFF.

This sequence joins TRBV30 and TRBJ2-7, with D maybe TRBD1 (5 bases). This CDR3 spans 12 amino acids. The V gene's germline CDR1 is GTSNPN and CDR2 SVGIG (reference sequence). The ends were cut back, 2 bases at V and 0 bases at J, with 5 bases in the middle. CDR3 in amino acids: CAWSQGSYEQYF. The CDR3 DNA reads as TGTGCCTGGAGTCAGGGCTCCTACGAGCAGTACTTC. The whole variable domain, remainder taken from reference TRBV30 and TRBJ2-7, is SQTIHQWPATLVQPVGSPLSLECTVEGTSNPNLYWYRQAAGRGLQLLFYSVGIGQISSEVPQNLSASRPQDRQFILSSKKLLLSDSGFYLCAWSQGSYEQYFGPGTRLTVT.

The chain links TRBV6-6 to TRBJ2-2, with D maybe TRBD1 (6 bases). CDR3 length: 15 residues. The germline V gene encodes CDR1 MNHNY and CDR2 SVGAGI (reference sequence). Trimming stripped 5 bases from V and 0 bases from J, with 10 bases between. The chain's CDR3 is CASSGGDTNTGELFF. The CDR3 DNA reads TGTGCCAGCAGTGGGGGCGACACGAACACCGGGGAGCTGTTTTTT.

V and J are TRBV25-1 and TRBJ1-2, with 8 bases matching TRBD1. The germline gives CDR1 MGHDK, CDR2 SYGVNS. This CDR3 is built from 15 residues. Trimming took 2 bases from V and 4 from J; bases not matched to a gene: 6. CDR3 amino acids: CASSERGQAPYGYTF. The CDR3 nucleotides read TGTGCCAGCAGTGAAAGGGGACAGGCTCCCTATGGCTACACCTTC.

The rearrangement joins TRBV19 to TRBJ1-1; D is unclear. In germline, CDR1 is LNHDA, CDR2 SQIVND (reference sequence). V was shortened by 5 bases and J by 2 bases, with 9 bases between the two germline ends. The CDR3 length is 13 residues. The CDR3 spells CASSWAPNTEAFF. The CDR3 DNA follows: TGTGCCAGTAGTTGGGCGCCAAACACTGAAGCTTTCTTT.

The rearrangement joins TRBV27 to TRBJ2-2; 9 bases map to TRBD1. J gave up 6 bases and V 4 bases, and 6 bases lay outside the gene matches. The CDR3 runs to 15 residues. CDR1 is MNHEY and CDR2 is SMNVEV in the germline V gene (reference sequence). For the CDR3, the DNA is TGTGCCAGCAGTTCGGACAGGGGTTTGGCCGGGGAGCTGTTTTTT. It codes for CASSSDRGLAGELFF.

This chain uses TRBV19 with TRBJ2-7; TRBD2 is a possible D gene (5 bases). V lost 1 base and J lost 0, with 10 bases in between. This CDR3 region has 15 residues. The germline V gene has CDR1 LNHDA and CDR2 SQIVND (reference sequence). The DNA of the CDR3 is TGTGCCAGTAGTATAGTTGACGGGAACTCCTACGAGCAGTACTTC. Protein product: CASSIVDGNSYEQYF.